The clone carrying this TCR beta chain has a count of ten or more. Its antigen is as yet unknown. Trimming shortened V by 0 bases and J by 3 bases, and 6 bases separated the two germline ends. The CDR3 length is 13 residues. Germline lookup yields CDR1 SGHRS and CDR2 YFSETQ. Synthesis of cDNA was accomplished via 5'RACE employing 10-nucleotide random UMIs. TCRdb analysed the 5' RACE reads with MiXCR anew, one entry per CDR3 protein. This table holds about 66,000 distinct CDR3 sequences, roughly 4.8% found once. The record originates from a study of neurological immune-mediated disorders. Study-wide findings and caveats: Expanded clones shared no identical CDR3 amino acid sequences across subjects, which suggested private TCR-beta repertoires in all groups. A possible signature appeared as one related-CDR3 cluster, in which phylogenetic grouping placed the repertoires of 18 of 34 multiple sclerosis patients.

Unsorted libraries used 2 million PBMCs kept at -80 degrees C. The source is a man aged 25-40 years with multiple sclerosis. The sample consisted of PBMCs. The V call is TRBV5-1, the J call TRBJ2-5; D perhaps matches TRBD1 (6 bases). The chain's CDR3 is CASSLGTEETQYF. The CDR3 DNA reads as TGCGCCAGCAGCTTGGGGACAGAAGAGACCCAGTACTTC.